The 26 T cell receptor beta chains below all came from one sample that was sequenced in a study of T cell responses to AZD1222 COVID-19 vaccine. The data were produced by immunoSEQ multiplex PCR, yet TCRdb's version contains in-frame clones alone and is incomplete. The sample gives about 260,000 clones, about 92% of which show up once; 0.5% to 0.65% is in the top ten. The sequencing used peripheral blood, collected on day 0 of AZD1222 vaccination. The receptors derive from an adult in good health.

The DNA of the CDR3 is TGCGCCAGCAGCCCGGCCCGTCGAAGCACAGATACGCAGTATTTT. This encodes CASSPARRSTDTQYF. This sequence joins TRBV5-1 and TRBJ2-3, with D hard to call. V was pared by 4 bases and J by 0 bases, with 12 bases between. The CDR3 sequence is 15 residues long. Germline values: CDR1 SGHRS, CDR2 YFSETQ.

J is TRBJ1-1 and V is TRBV19, with D hard to call. V gave up 4 bases and J gave up 0 bases, with 6 bases separating them. This CDR3 spans 13 amino acids. Looked up from germline, CDR1 is LNHDA and CDR2 is SQIVND (reference sequence). The CDR3 reads CASSRELNTEAFF. The CDR3 DNA is TGTGCCAGTAGTAGAGAACTGAACACTGAAGCTTTCTTT.

This clone was recorded only once. This chain links TRBV6-5 with TRBJ2-1, with 12 bases fitting TRBD2. After removal of 4 bases from V and 9 bases from J, the junction contained 7 bases not matched to a gene. This CDR3 has 15 residues. The germline gives CDR1 MNHEY, CDR2 SVGAGI. CDR3 nucleotides: TGTGCCAGCAGTTCCCGACTAGCGGGAGTTGTTGAGCAGTTCTTC. Encoded protein: CASSSRLAGVVEQFF.

The V and J genes are TRBV4-1 and TRBJ1-3; a possible D gene is TRBD1 (5 bases). This CDR3 spans 15 amino acids. V lost 4 bases, J lost 2 bases, and 12 bases lay in between. Germline assignment: CDR1 MGHRA and CDR2 YSYEKL. CDR3: CASSRPAGPGNTIYF. CDR3 coding DNA: TGCGCCAGCAGCCGCCCGGCAGGGCCTGGAAACACCATATATTTT.

This chain joins TRBV7-9 and TRBJ1-1; a weak D match, TRBD1 (6 bases). V was trimmed by 2 bases and J by 5 bases, leaving 12 bases between them. This CDR3 is built from 14 residues. Germline CDR1 and CDR2: SEHNR and FQNEAQ (reference sequence). The CDR3 here is CASSLREGGTEAFF. The CDR3 DNA follows: TGTGCCAGCAGCTTAAGAGAAGGGGGAACTGAAGCTTTCTTT.

V is TRBV27 and J is TRBJ2-7, with D possibly matching TRBD1 (6 bases). The germline V gene has CDR1 MNHEY and CDR2 SMNVEV (reference sequence). The CDR3 consists of 11 residues. V gave up 6 bases and J gave up 5 bases, with 8 bases separating them. In DNA, the CDR3 is TGTGCCAGCAGGTGGGGGCACGAGCAGTACTTC. Protein sequence: CASRWGHEQYF.

The V gene is TRBV19, the J gene TRBJ2-7; D call uncertain. The V gene lost 1 base and the J gene lost 3 bases, with 7 bases spanning the gap. CDR3 length: 13 amino acids. Germline V gene sequence: CDR1 LNHDA, CDR2 SQIVND (reference sequence). In DNA form, the CDR3 reads TGTGCCAGTAGTATAGGTGGGTTCTACGAGCAGTACTTC. Translation: CASSIGGFYEQYF.

The rearrangement joins TRBV30 to TRBJ2-5; D is possibly TRBD1 or TRBD2 (6 bases each). Germline values: CDR1 GTSNPN, CDR2 SVGIG (reference sequence). Trimming took 6 bases from V and 9 from J, leaving 17 bases between them. The CDR3 sequence is 12 residues long. This CDR3 reads CACRRGTRPQYF. CDR3 in DNA: TGTGCCTGCCGTCGGGGGACACGGCCCCAGTACTTC. The entire variable domain, with the rest obtained from reference TRBV30 and TRBJ2-5, is as follows: SQTIHQWPATLVQPVGSPLSLECTVEGTSNPNLYWYRQAAGRGLQLLFYSVGIGQISSEVPQNLSASRPQDRQFILSSKKLLLSDSGFYLCACRRGTRPQYFGPGTRLLVL.

For the CDR3, the DNA is TGCGCCAGCAGCCAAGGGGGAGTTGGGCCCAAAAACATTCAGTACTTC. Amino acids: CASSQGGVGPKNIQYF. This chain links TRBV4-1 with TRBJ2-4; possibly TRBD2 for D (5 bases). The ends were cut back, 1 base at V and 2 bases at J, with 12 bases in the middle. Germline-derived CDR1 and CDR2 are MGHRA and YSYEKL. CDR3 length: 16 amino acids.

This clone appeared a few times. The genes are TRBV27 and TRBJ2-1; no clear D gene. Trimming cost V 5 bases and J 7 bases, with 15 bases left between them. CDR1 is MNHEY and CDR2 is SMNVEV in the germline V gene (reference sequence). The CDR3 runs to 14 residues. The CDR3 protein is CASSPRNGINEQFF. For the CDR3, the DNA is TGTGCCAGCAGTCCCCGGAATGGGATTAATGAGCAGTTCTTC.

This chain uses TRBV19 with TRBJ2-7; D may match TRBD1 or TRBD2 (5 bases each). The germline CDR1 and CDR2 sequences are LNHDA and SQIVND (reference sequence). CDR3 size: 14 residues. V gave up 5 bases and J gave up 3 bases, with 14 bases separating them. The CDR3 DNA follows: TGTGCCAGTAGTCTGGGTTTGGGGGACTACGAGCAGTACTTC. It yields the protein CASSLGLGDYEQYF.

The chain uses TRBV7-2 and TRBJ1-6; possible D gene TRBD1, 5 bases. This CDR3 comprises 14 residues. The germline V gene encodes CDR1 SGHTA and CDR2 FQGNSA. The V end was cut by 4 bases, the J end by 13 bases, with 17 bases between. Here the CDR3 DNA reads TGTGCCAGCAGCTCGGACCCGGGGACCCTCCCCCTCCACTTT. Amino acids: CASSSDPGTLPLHF.

Only one count was recorded for this clone. V gene TRBV6-8 combines with J gene TRBJ2-7, with 10 bases aligning to TRBD1. Germline lookup yields CDR1 MNHGY and CDR2 SAAAGT. CDR3 size: 17 residues. V gave up 6 bases and J gave up 0 bases; unmatched junction bases: 11. CDR3 bases: TGTGCCAGCAGCCTACCCGGTCGGGACAGGGGCTCCTACGAGCAGTACTTC. Protein product: CASSLPGRDRGSYEQYF.

This rearrangement joins TRBV5-1 to TRBJ2-3; D possibly corresponds to TRBD1 (6 bases). The V end lost 2 bases, the J end lost 2 bases, and 9 bases lay between the germline ends. The CDR3 runs 14 residues. Germline V gene sequence: CDR1 SGHRS, CDR2 YFSETQ. The DNA of the CDR3 is TGCGCCAGCAGCTTTAGGACAGACACAGATACGCAGTATTTT. Translated: CASSFRTDTDTQYF. The complete variable domain, with remaining parts taken from reference TRBV5-1 and TRBJ2-3, reads KAGVTQTPRYLIKTRGQQVTLSCSPISGHRSVSWYQQTPGQGLQFLFEYFSETQRNKGNFPGRFSGRQFSNSRSEMNVSTLELGDSALYLCASSFRTDTDTQYFGPGTRLTVL.

Concerning this clone itself: The sample has other DNA sequences that encode this CDR3 too. The chain has TRBV9 and TRBJ2-2, with no clear D. The length of the CDR3 is 13 residues. Germline CDR1 is SGDLS and CDR2 is YYNGEE. Trimming removed 0 bases at V and 6 bases at J, with 6 bases between. DNA of the CDR3: TGTGCCAGCAGCGTAGGTGGGGCCGGGGAGCTGTTTTTT. It is translated as CASSVGGAGELFF.

The V call is TRBV20-1, the J call TRBJ1-1; D is unclear. The germline CDR1 and CDR2 sequences are DFQATT and SNEGSKA (reference sequence). Trimming removed 3 bases at V and 0 bases at J, with 11 bases between. CDR3 length equals 14 residues. CDR3 in DNA: TGCAGTGCTAGTCAGGCAGCCATGAACACTGAAGCTTTCTTT. This sequence encodes CSASQAAMNTEAFF.

This chain links TRBV14 with TRBJ1-2, with D uncertain. CDR3 size: 13 residues. Trimming shortened V by 1 base and J by 2 bases, and 5 bases separated the two germline ends. Germline V gene sequence: CDR1 SGHDN, CDR2 FVKESK. The CDR3 bases are TGTGCCAGCAGCCAAGCAAACAACTATGGCTACACCTTC. Encoded protein: CASSQANNYGYTF.

The CDR3 sequence is CASSAGLPYEQYF. In DNA form, the CDR3 reads TGTGCCAGCAGTGCGGGTCTTCCCTACGAGCAGTACTTC. The chain recombines TRBV28 with TRBJ2-7; tentatively, D is TRBD2 (5 bases). With 5 bases removed from V and 2 bases from J, the gap between germline ends came to 10 bases. Germline CDR1 is MDHEN and CDR2 is SYDVKM. The CDR3 extends over 13 amino acids. Full variable domain (outside the CDR3, taken from reference TRBV28 and TRBJ2-7): DVKVTQSSRYLVKRTGEKVFLECVQDMDHENMFWYRQDPGLGLRLIYFSYDVKMKEKGDIPEGYSVSREKKERFSLILESASTNQTSMYLCASSAGLPYEQYFGPGTRLTVT.

The chain carries TRBV2 and TRBJ2-6; tentatively, D is TRBD1 (5 bases). Germline CDR1 is SNHLY and CDR2 is FYNNEI. Trimming pared 7 bases from V and 0 bases from J, leaving 16 bases between. The CDR3 runs to 17 residues. The CDR3 nucleotides read TGTGCCAGCAATGGGGCGAAACCGACCTCTGGGGCCAACGTCCTGACTTTC. This translates into CASNGAKPTSGANVLTF.

The genes are TRBV3-1 (or the pseudogene TRBV3-2) and TRBJ2-6; possibly TRBD1 or TRBD2 for D (6 bases each). The germline V gene encodes CDR1 LGHDT and CDR2 YNNKEL (reference sequence). V lost 4 bases, J lost 0 bases, and 13 bases lay in between. This CDR3 contains 17 residues. In DNA, the CDR3 is TGTGCCAGCAGCCCTAGGGGGGAATACTCTGGGGCCAACGTCCTGACTTTC. It codes for CASSPRGEYSGANVLTF.

This rearrangement joins TRBV10-2 to TRBJ2-7, with TRBD2 matching 7 bases. Trimming took 2 bases from V and 0 from J; bases not matched to a gene: 4. Germline V gene data show CDR1 as WSHSY and CDR2 as SAAADI. There are 15 residues in the CDR3. CDR3 sequence reads: CASSEGGGYSYEQYF. CDR3 sequence (DNA): TGCGCCAGCAGTGAGGGGGGGGGATACTCCTACGAGCAGTACTTC.

This chain joins TRBV5-5 and TRBJ1-3; maybe TRBD1 (6 bases). The CDR3 is 16 amino acids. Deletions cut 4 bases from V and 0 bases from J, with 14 bases between. Germline assignment: CDR1 SGHKS and CDR2 YYEKEE (reference sequence). The CDR3 protein is CASSATGISSGNTIYF. In DNA, the CDR3 is TGTGCCAGCAGCGCGACAGGTATTAGCTCTGGAAACACCATATATTTT. Filled out from reference TRBV5-5 and TRBJ1-3, the complete variable domain reads DAGVTQSPTHLIKTRGQQVTLRCSPISGHKSVSWYQQVLGQGPQFIFQYYEKEERGRGNFPDRFSARQFPNYSSELNVNALLLGDSALYLCASSATGISSGNTIYFGEGSWLTVV.

V usage is TRBV7-2 and J usage is TRBJ2-1; 14 bases map to TRBD2. CDR1 is SGHTA, CDR2 FQGNSA, per germline. CDR3 length: 16 amino acids. With V trimmed by 5 bases and J by 8 bases, 8 bases remained unmatched. The chain's CDR3 is CASSVQGTSGSDEQFF. The CDR3 nucleotides read TGTGCCAGCAGCGTCCAGGGGACTAGCGGGAGTGATGAGCAGTTCTTC.

This clone was detected only once. CDR3 residues: CASSRDSSNYGYTF. In DNA form, the CDR3 reads TGTGCCAGTAGCCGGGACAGTTCTAACTATGGCTACACCTTC. The chain joins TRBV19 to TRBJ1-2, with TRBD1 matching over 7 bases. Trimming took 6 bases from V and 0 from J; bases not matched to a gene: 4. CDR1 and CDR2 from the germline V gene are LNHDA and SQIVND (reference sequence). This CDR3 spans 14 amino acids.

The chain combines TRBV7-9 with TRBJ2-1; 8 bases agree with TRBD2. CDR3 length: 15 residues. Germline V gene data show CDR1 as SEHNR and CDR2 as FQNEAQ (reference sequence). J lost 3 bases, V lost 6 bases, and 7 bases had no gene match. CDR3 sequence (DNA): TGTGCCAGCAGACCCGGACTAGCACTCTACAATGAGCAGTTCTTC. Encoded protein: CASRPGLALYNEQFF.

A single count supports this clone. The rearrangement uses TRBV4-2 and TRBJ2-2, with D possibly being TRBD2 (7 bases). This CDR3 has 19 residues. Trimming left V 3 bases short and J 7 bases short, with 27 bases between. Germline V gene sequence: CDR1 LGHNA, CDR2 YNFKEQ. CDR3 DNA: TGTGCCAGCAGCCATGGGGGGGGGCAGCTTCCCATACGAGACGGGGAGCTGTTTTTT. Translating it yields CASSHGGGQLPIRDGELFF.